These 19 T cell receptor beta chains were sequenced from one sample in a study of T cell responses to AZD1222 COVID-19 vaccine. The table came from immunoSEQ multiplex PCR; TCRdb's copy has only in-frame clones and leaves some out. The sample shows 90,000 to 100,000 clones, 65% to 85% of them seen only once. The specimen was peripheral blood, collected 28 days after the second AZD1222 dose. The receptors shown here come from an adult who received the AZD1222 COVID-19 vaccine.

V is TRBV4-3 and J is TRBJ1-1, with a possible D match to TRBD1 (5 bases). Germline V lookup: CDR1 LGHNA, CDR2 YSLEER. Trimming took off 0 bases at V and 4 bases at J, with 12 bases between the two ends. The CDR3 runs 15 residues. CDR3 protein: CASSQDSRGTTEAFF. The DNA for the CDR3 is TGCGCCAGCAGCCAAGATTCCCGAGGGACCACTGAAGCTTTCTTT.

The chain couples TRBV5-1 to TRBJ1-5, with TRBD1 matching over 8 bases. This CDR3 has 17 amino acids. Germline CDR1 SGHRS, CDR2 YFSETQ. The V gene end was trimmed by 4 bases and the J gene end by 0 bases; junction bases not matched to a gene: 9. CDR3 in amino acids: CASSPDPQGASNQPQHF. CDR3 nucleotide sequence: TGCGCCAGCAGCCCCGACCCCCAGGGGGCTAGCAATCAGCCCCAGCATTTT.

The chain joins TRBV10-1 to TRBJ1-5; D perhaps matches TRBD1 (6 bases). V gave up 4 bases and J gave up 7 bases, with 11 bases separating them. The germline V gene has CDR1 WNHNN and CDR2 SYGVQD (reference sequence). The CDR3 contains 13 residues. Here the CDR3 DNA reads TGCGCCAGCAGTGCAGGGGTGCAGCAGCCCCAGCATTTT. This codes for CASSAGVQQPQHF.

The CDR3 DNA sequence: TGTGCCAGCAGTTTATGGGGGGGGCCGTCCAATGAAGCTTTCTTT. It is translated as CASSLWGGPSNEAFF. The genes are TRBV27 and TRBJ1-1; D is possibly TRBD1 (6 bases). Looked up from germline, CDR1 is MNHEY and CDR2 is SMNVEV (reference sequence). This CDR3 is built from 15 residues. The germline V and J ends were trimmed by 1 base and 7 bases, with 16 bases remaining between them.

The rearrangement uses TRBV5-4 and TRBJ2-6; no clear D gene. The CDR3 totals 15 residues. The V gene lost 4 bases and the J gene lost 2 bases, with 10 bases spanning the gap. Germline loops: CDR1 SGHNT, CDR2 YYREEE (reference sequence). The chain's CDR3 is CASSAPGPGANVLTF. The CDR3 bases are TGTGCCAGCAGCGCCCCCGGGCCTGGGGCCAACGTCCTGACTTTC.

CDR3 region: CASSFQGVTDTQYF. The CDR3 region has the DNA TGTGCCAGCAGCTTTCAGGGGGTCACAGATACGCAGTATTTT. The chain joins TRBV7-2 to TRBJ2-3; TRBD1 aligns across 7 bases. V dropped 3 bases and J dropped 2; count of bases not matched to a gene: 2. Per germline, CDR1 SGHTA and CDR2 FQGNSA. The CDR3 has 14 residues.

This clone was seen a handful of times. V usage is TRBV18 and J usage is TRBJ1-2; a possible D gene is TRBD1 (6 bases). Trimming stripped 4 bases from V and 7 bases from J, with 31 bases between. The germline V gene encodes CDR1 KGHSH and CDR2 LQKENI. The CDR3 is made up of 19 amino acids. The CDR3 region is CASSLGRRAQTGNTFGYTF. The DNA for the CDR3 is TGTGCCAGCTCACTCGGCCGACGGGCTCAAACAGGGAATACGTTTGGCTACACCTTC.

V is TRBV5-8 and J is TRBJ2-7, with no clear D. The germline V gene has CDR1 SGHTS and CDR2 YDEGEE. There are 11 residues in the CDR3. Trimming removed 2 bases at V and 5 bases at J, with 5 bases between. CDR3 sequence reads: CASSFSNEQYF. In DNA, the CDR3 is TGTGCCAGCAGCTTTAGTAACGAGCAGTACTTC.

V gene TRBV5-4 combines with J gene TRBJ2-7, with a weak D call TRBD1 (6 bases). Trimming cost V 2 bases and J 0 bases, with 9 bases left between them. Per germline, CDR1 SGHNT and CDR2 YYREEE (reference sequence). The CDR3 is 14 residues long. The CDR3 bases are TGTGCCAGCAGCTTAGGGGACACCTCCTACGAGCAGTACTTC. Protein product: CASSLGDTSYEQYF. Complete variable domain (other parts from reference TRBV5-4 and TRBJ2-7): ETGVTQSPTHLIKTRGQQVTLRCSSQSGHNTVSWYQQALGQGPQFIFQYYREEENGRGNFPPRFSGLQFPNYSSELNVNALELDDSALYLCASSLGDTSYEQYFGPGTRLTVT.

In nucleotides, the CDR3 is TGCGCCAGCAGCTTGGGAATAGGGGGAAACACAGATACGCAGTATTTT. Its translation: CASSLGIGGNTDTQYF. V is TRBV5-1 and J is TRBJ2-3; possible D gene TRBD1, 6 bases. There are 16 residues in the CDR3. Germline V gene lookup returns CDR1 SGHRS and CDR2 YFSETQ. V was shortened by 0 bases and J by 2 bases, with 13 bases between the two germline ends. The complete variable domain, with remaining parts taken from reference TRBV5-1 and TRBJ2-3, reads KAGVTQTPRYLIKTRGQQVTLSCSPISGHRSVSWYQQTPGQGLQFLFEYFSETQRNKGNFPGRFSGRQFSNSRSEMNVSTLELGDSALYLCASSLGIGGNTDTQYFGPGTRLTVL.

V and J are TRBV12-3 or TRBV12-4 and TRBJ1-5; the D is unclear. Trimming pared 7 bases from V and 5 bases from J, leaving 12 bases between. CDR3 length equals 13 residues. This chain's CDR3 is CASKIGGYQPQHF. CDR3 DNA: TGTGCCAGCAAAATAGGAGGATATCAGCCCCAGCATTTT.

This CDR3 is CASSVTGTVTEAFF. In nucleotides, the CDR3 is TGCGCCAGCAGCGTGACTGGGACAGTCACTGAAGCTTTCTTT. V is TRBV5-1 and J is TRBJ1-1; TRBD1 agrees at 7 bases. The CDR3 is made up of 14 amino acids. CDR1 is SGHRS and CDR2 is YFSETQ in the germline V gene. With 4 bases clipped from V and 4 bases from J, the junction kept 7 bases outside the gene matches.

This chain joins TRBV18 and TRBJ2-5; 8 bases are a match to TRBD2. The length of the CDR3 is 19 residues. Germline V gene data show CDR1 as KGHSH and CDR2 as LQKENI. Germline trimming cut 1 base from V and 2 bases from J; bases unmatched to any gene: 15. CDR3 bases: TGTGCCAGCTCACCACGCTCCGCGGGGGGCCTCCGTCCTCAAGAGACCCAGTACTTC. Residues: CASSPRSAGGLRPQETQYF. Complete variable domain (other parts from reference TRBV18 and TRBJ2-5): NAGVMQNPRHLVRRRGQEARLRCSPMKGHSHVYWYRQLPEEGLKFMVYLQKENIIDESGMPKERFSAEFPKEGPSILRIQQVVRGDSAAYFCASSPRSAGGLRPQETQYFGPGTRLLVL.

This clone was recorded only once. V usage is TRBV19 and J usage is TRBJ1-6, with 7 bases matching TRBD1. The germline V gene has CDR1 LNHDA and CDR2 SQIVND (reference sequence). This CDR3 has 15 amino acids. The J segment lost 7 bases and the V segment lost 5 bases, leaving 8 bases of the junction unmatched. CDR3 sequence reads: CASSRLQGRNSPLHF. CDR3 bases: TGTGCCAGTAGTCGACTACAGGGGAGGAATTCACCCCTCCACTTT.

The CDR3 spells CASFLKGARAHYEQYF. The CDR3 DNA sequence: TGTGCCAGCTTTCTTAAAGGGGCGCGGGCCCACTACGAGCAGTACTTC. The chain recombines TRBV27 with TRBJ2-7, with D perhaps being TRBD1 or TRBD2 (5 bases each). This CDR3 spans 16 amino acids. Germline CDR1 and CDR2: MNHEY and SMNVEV (reference sequence). The V and J ends lost 8 bases and 3 bases respectively, with 23 bases between them.

V gene TRBV7-2 combines with J gene TRBJ1-2; TRBD1 is a possible D gene (6 bases). V lost 5 bases, J lost 5 bases, and 15 bases lay in between. The CDR3 spans 14 residues. In germline, CDR1 is SGHTA, CDR2 FQGNSA. The CDR3 DNA follows: TGTGCCAGCAGCCGGGGACAAATAGGTTATGGCTACACCTTC. Its protein is CASSRGQIGYGYTF.

V usage is TRBV28 and J usage is TRBJ1-2, with TRBD1 identical over 7 bases. This CDR3 comprises 13 residues. The germline gives CDR1 MDHEN, CDR2 SYDVKM. J gave up 5 bases and V 5 bases, and 5 bases lay outside the gene matches. The CDR3 DNA sequence: TGTGCCAGCAGTCCTGCAGGGGGTTATGGCTACACCTTC. Translating gives CASSPAGGYGYTF.

The rearrangement joins TRBV30 to TRBJ1-1; unclear D gene. Between the trimmed V and J ends, which lost 2 bases and 1 base, there was a span of 5 bases. CDR1 and CDR2 (germline): GTSNPN, SVGIG (reference sequence). This CDR3 comprises 12 residues. The CDR3 sequence is CAWSRTNTEAFF. The CDR3 bases are TGTGCCTGGAGTCGTACGAACACTGAAGCTTTCTTT.

This clone was detected once. The chain employs TRBV11-2 and TRBJ1-1; 9 bases align to TRBD1. Germline loops: CDR1 SGHAT, CDR2 FQNNGV. This CDR3 has 16 residues. J gave up 4 bases and V 1 base, and 7 bases lay outside the gene matches. The CDR3 loop is CASSLVGGQGGTEAFF. For the CDR3, the DNA is TGTGCCAGCAGCTTAGTGGGGGGACAGGGCGGCACTGAAGCTTTCTTT.